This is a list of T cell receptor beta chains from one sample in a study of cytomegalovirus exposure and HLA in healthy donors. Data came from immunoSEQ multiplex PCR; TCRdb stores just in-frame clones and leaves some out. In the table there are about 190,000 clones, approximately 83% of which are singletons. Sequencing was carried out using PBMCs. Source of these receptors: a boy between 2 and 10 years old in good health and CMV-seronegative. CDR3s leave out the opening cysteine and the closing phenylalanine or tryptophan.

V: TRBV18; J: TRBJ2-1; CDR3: ASSPYVLAGPDEQF
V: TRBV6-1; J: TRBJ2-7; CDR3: ASSPAYEQY
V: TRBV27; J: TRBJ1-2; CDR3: ASKPTHNYGYT
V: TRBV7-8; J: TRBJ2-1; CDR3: ASSLGSSSYNEQF
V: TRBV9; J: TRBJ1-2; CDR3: ASSDPVPGPNYGYT
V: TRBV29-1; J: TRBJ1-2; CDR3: SGGTENNYGYT
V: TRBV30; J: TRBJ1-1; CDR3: AWNRVTEAF
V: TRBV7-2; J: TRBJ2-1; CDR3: ASSLLPGGSYNEQF
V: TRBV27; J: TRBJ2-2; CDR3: ASSLSQGANGELF
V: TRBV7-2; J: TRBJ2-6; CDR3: ASSYIRDTQRGGANVLT
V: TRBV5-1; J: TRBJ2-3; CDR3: ASSLIAGTDTQY
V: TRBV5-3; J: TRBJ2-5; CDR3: ARSLVRGSFIQETQY
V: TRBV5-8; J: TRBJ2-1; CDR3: ASSLGPGTGEQF
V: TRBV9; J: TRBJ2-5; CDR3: ASSVAPQETQY
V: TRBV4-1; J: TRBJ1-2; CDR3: ASSQETPNYGYT
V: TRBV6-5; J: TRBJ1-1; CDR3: ASFVGAGNTEAF
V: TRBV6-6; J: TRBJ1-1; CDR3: ASSQGQGAMAEAF
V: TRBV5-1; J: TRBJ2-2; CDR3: ASSLLGAGELF
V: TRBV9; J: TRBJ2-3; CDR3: ASSVGRNSGQGMLRTDTQY
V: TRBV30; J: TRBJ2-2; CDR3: AWSQGRTSDTGELF
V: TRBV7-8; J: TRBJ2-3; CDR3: ASSWARTDTQY
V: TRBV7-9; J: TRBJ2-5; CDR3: ASSLVGQVGETQY
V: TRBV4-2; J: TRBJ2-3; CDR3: ASSQREGLPISDTQY
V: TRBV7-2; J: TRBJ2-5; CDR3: ASSLGLAGSQETQY
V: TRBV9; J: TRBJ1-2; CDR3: ASSVADRTGGST
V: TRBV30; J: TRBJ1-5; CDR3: AWSVSGHQPQH
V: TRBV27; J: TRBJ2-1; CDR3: ASSFLAGGPYNEQF
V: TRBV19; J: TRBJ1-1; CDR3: ASSIVFGTEAF
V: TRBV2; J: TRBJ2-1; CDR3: ASSLGGRANEQF
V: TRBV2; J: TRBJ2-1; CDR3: ASSEERDNEQF
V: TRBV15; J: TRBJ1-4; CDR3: ATSGSLTGAEKLF
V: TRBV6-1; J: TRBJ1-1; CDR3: ASTRTEAF
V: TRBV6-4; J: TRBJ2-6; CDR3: ASSPSGANGLT
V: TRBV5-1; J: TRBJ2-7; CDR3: ASSLGVRTATYEQY
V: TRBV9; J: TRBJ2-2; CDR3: ASRRGAGVSGELF
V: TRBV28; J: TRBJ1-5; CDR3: ASSGLSSGNQPQH
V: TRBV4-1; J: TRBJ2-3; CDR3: ASSYSGGADTDTQY